This is a list of T cell receptor beta chains from one sample in a study of T cell repertoires in cytomegalovirus infection. TCRdb reprocessed the reads with MiXCR, giving one entry per CDR3 protein. The table records 250,000 or so distinct CDR3 sequences, about 17% of them present only once. Sequenced sample: CD8+ T cells from PBMCs. The receptors shown here come from a human donor in good health (CMV status not recorded). Some clones in this sample may be carry-over from other donors' samples. CDR3s include the opening cysteine and the closing phenylalanine or tryptophan.

v_call: TRBV6-1; j_call: TRBJ1-1; cdr3_aa: CASSDELSGWTEAFF
v_call: TRBV6-2/TRBV6-3; j_call: TRBJ2-7; cdr3_aa: CASSYSNTYEQYF
v_call: TRBV12-3/TRBV12-4; j_call: TRBJ1-1; cdr3_aa: CASSSPGAPEAFF
v_call: TRBV6-2/TRBV6-3; j_call: TRBJ1-2; cdr3_aa: CASSLLPPRTGSYGYTF
v_call: TRBV7-2; j_call: TRBJ1-5; cdr3_aa: CASSLEGFGLQPQHF
v_call: TRBV7-2; j_call: TRBJ2-7; cdr3_aa: CASSLDRQGNVRDEQYF
v_call: TRBV20-1; j_call: TRBJ1-1; cdr3_aa: CSGVWNTEAFF
v_call: TRBV6-5; j_call: TRBJ2-5; cdr3_aa: CASSYDNSGETQYF
v_call: TRBV7-9; j_call: TRBJ1-1; cdr3_aa: CASSLAGGQGIGAVSGAFF
v_call: TRBV15; j_call: TRBJ1-4; cdr3_aa: CATSRPGQGAVGEKLFF
v_call: TRBV6-6; j_call: TRBJ2-2; cdr3_aa: CASSLPTGHPNTGELFF
v_call: TRBV13; j_call: TRBJ1-1; cdr3_aa: CASSRRQGMNTEAFF
v_call: TRBV7-9; j_call: TRBJ1-1; cdr3_aa: CASSARISPGTEAFF
v_call: TRBV6-5; j_call: TRBJ1-1; cdr3_aa: CASSRDINTEAFF
v_call: TRBV27; j_call: TRBJ2-7; cdr3_aa: CASSRGGFYEQYF
v_call: TRBV5-5; j_call: TRBJ2-5; cdr3_aa: CASSSPGTPGGETQYF
v_call: TRBV7-6; j_call: TRBJ2-1; cdr3_aa: CASSFTGLYNEQFF
v_call: TRBV7-6; j_call: TRBJ2-7; cdr3_aa: CASSDGGRPYEQYF
v_call: TRBV28; j_call: TRBJ1-5; cdr3_aa: CASSAGDGLNQPQHF
v_call: TRBV20-1; j_call: TRBJ2-2; cdr3_aa: CSARGTGNRGYTGELFF
v_call: TRBV6-1; j_call: TRBJ1-2; cdr3_aa: CASHGGFPGLYGYTF
v_call: TRBV7-6; j_call: TRBJ1-2; cdr3_aa: CASSLGPGYGYTF
v_call: TRBV6-2/TRBV6-3; j_call: TRBJ1-1; cdr3_aa: CASSYVWGRGRVRDTEAFF
v_call: TRBV29-1; j_call: TRBJ2-1; cdr3_aa: CSVDPGQLSYNEQFF